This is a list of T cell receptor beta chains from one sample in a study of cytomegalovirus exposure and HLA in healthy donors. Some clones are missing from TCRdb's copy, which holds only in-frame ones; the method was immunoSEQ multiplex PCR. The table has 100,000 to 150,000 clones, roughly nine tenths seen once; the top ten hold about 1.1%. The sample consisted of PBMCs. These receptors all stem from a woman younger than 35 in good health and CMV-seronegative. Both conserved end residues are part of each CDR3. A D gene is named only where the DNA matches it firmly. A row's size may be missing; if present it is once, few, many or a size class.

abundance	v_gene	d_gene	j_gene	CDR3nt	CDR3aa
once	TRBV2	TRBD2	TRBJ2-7	TGTGCCAGCAGTCCCGGAACAGCGGGGGCGCGGGGTGTCCACGAGCAGTACTTC	CASSPGTAGARGVHEQYF
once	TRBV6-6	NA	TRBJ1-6	TGTGCCAGCAGTTTCGGGACATCTGAGTCACCCCTCCACTTT	CASSFGTSESPLHF
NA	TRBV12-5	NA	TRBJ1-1	TGTGCTAGTGGTTTGGAGCAAAACACTGAAGCTTTCTTT	CASGLEQNTEAFF
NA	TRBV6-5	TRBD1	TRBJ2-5	TGTGCCAGCAGCCCAGGGACAGGGGAGGGAAAGACCCAGTACTTC	CASSPGTGEGKTQYF
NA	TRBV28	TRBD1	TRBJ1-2	TGTGCCAGCAGTTTATCGGACAGGGGCTATGGCTACACCTTC	CASSLSDRGYGYTF
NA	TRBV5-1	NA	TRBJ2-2	TGCGCCAGCAGTGGACAGAACACCGGGGAGCTGTTTTTT	CASSGQNTGELFF
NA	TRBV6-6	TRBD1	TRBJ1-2	TGTGCCAGCACCCGGACAGGGTCTAACTATGGCTACACCTTC	CASTRTGSNYGYTF
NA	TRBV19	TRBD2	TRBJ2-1	TGTGCCAGTAGTCGGGGGGAAGGGTACAATGAGCAGTTCTTC	CASSRGEGYNEQFF
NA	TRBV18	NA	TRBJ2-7	TGTGCCAGCTCAGAAGACTCCGACGAGCAGTACTTC	CASSEDSDEQYF
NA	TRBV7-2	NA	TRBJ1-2	TGTGCCAGCAGCTTAACAGGGTATGGCTACACCTTC	CASSLTGYGYTF
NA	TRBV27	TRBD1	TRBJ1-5	TGTGCCAGCAGTTCTGACAGGGGAGTAATCAGGCCCCAGCATTTT	CASSSDRGVIRPQHF
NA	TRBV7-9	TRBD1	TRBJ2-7	TGTGCCAGCAGCCTAGGGGACAGATACTACGAGCAGTACTTC	CASSLGDRYYEQYF
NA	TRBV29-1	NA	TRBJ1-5	TGCAGCGTCAGAACAGGGTCGGATCAGCCCCAGCATTTT	CSVRTGSDQPQHF
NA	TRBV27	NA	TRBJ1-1	TGTGCCAGCAGCTCCTCGACAGGTCTGAACACTGAAGCTTTCTTT	CASSSSTGLNTEAFF
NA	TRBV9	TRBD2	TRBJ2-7	TGTGCCAGCAGCCCAGCGGGGGGATCCTACGAGCAGTACTTC	CASSPAGGSYEQYF
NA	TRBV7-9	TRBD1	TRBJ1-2	TGTGCCAGCAGCTTTGGACAGGACTATGGCTACACCTTC	CASSFGQDYGYTF
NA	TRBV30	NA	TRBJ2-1	TGTGCCTGGAGTCGGTCTCACAATGAGCAGTTCTTC	CAWSRSHNEQFF
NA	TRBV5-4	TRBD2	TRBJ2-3	TGTGCCAGCACCGACTCGGGGCTAGCGGGAGGCCCCACAGATACGCAGTATTTT	CASTDSGLAGGPTDTQYF
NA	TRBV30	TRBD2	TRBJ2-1	TGTGCCTGGAGTGGACCACTCCCGACTAGCGGCGTGAACAATGAGCAGTTCTTC	CAWSGPLPTSGVNNEQFF
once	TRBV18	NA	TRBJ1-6	TGTGCCAGCTCACCCGACCGGGACTGGAGTTCACCCCTCCACTTT	CASSPDRDWSSPLHF
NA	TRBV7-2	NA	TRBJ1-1	TGTGCCAGCAGCTTAGTTTCAGGGCGGACTGAAGCTTTCTTT	CASSLVSGRTEAFF
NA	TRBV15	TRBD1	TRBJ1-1	TGTGCCACCAGCGGGACAGGGACTGGCCTAGGCACTGAAGCTTTCTTT	CATSGTGTGLGTEAFF
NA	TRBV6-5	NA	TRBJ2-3	TGTGCCAGCAGGGAGGGAGGTACAGATACGCAGTATTTT	CASREGGTDTQYF
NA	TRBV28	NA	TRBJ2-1	TGTGCCAGCAGTTTGAAGGGGTACAATGAGCAGTTCTTC	CASSLKGYNEQFF
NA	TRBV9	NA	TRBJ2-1	TGTGCCAGCAGCGCCCAACTAGGCGATATTCATGAGCAGTTCTTC	CASSAQLGDIHEQFF
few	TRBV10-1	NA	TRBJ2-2	TGCGCCAGAACCACGACAAAACCCGGGGAGCTGTTTTTT	CARTTTKPGELFF
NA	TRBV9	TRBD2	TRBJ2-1	TGTGCCAGCAGCGTGGGACTAGCGGATTACAATGAGCAGTTCTTC	CASSVGLADYNEQFF
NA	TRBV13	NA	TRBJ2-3	TGTGCCAGCAGCAAAACTTACACAGATACGCAGTATTTT	CASSKTYTDTQYF